This section outlines one TCR beta chain sequence together with its context. There is no known antigen for this receptor. Base-call qualities are not available, and no considerably larger clone is one nucleotide away. The data stem from a study of blood T cell repertoires in COVID-19 (TCRdb year 2020). For the wider study: The collaborator samples originated in the United States, Italy and Spain and spanned the acute and convalescent phases of COVID-19. The material from the prospective study consisted of cDNA or gDNA derived from T cells, B-cell-depleted T cells, or PBMCs. Deeply sampled blood TCRbeta repertoires from subjects exposed to, actively infected with, or recovered from COVID-19 were included in the dataset. A freely available public database, intended as a resource for researchers studying the immune response to SARS-CoV-2, is where the repertoires were released. The samples were drawn from the first 160 participants of the ongoing ImmuneRACE study and from over 950 subjects provided by 6 global collaborators. The sample metadata nearly always contained a de-identified subject ID, COVID-19 status, age in years and sex. Where HLA class I and class II types were available, the types were taken from metadata supplied by the sample provider, not from assay-based typing. On the study overall, not on this receptor specifically: How much clinical and demographic metadata was included differed by source and by participant, and the metadata was provided uncurated.

Collaborating institutions collected whole blood in K2EDTA tubes following their own protocols. For TCRbeta analysis, collaborators shipped samples as frozen whole blood, isolated PBMCs, or DNA extracted from either of those sample types. TCRbeta CDR3 regions were amplified from genomic DNA by means of the immunoSEQ Assay, a bias-controlled multiplex PCR. Under the source paper's analysis protocol: The number of nucleated cells in each sample was estimated from the amplification of reference gene primers within the assay. To quantify the absolute abundance of each unique TCRbeta CDR3 rearrangement, sequence reads were collapsed and filtered. Productive Simpson clonality was computed per sample as the square root of Simpson's diversity index over productive rearrangements. In its TCRdb copy, this immuneACCESS table keeps in-frame sequences only and misses some clones. Where compared with another copy, unresolved V genes explain less than half of these, and the others have no known cause. That table furnishes V, J and clone size, whereas the DNA furnished D and trimming. The sample table contains about 110,000 clones; only one count was recorded for roughly 80% of them. Of the sample, 15% to 20% is held by the ten largest clones.

From its cysteine to its phenylalanine, the CDR3 spans 14 amino acids. Only CDR3 DNA is held: 42 bases, read in frame from base 1. The junction shows trimming of 3 bases on V and 9 bases on J, plus 12 bases between the germline ends. Sequences KGHSH (CDR1) and LQKENI (CDR2) are obtained from the germline V gene. The sequence joins TRBV18 to TRBJ1-6, with TRBD1 perhaps the D gene, on 6 matching bases. This sequence originates from an older woman with acute or convalescent COVID-19. Material for sequencing was peripheral blood. CDR3 region: CASSPGQRFSPLHF. The DNA sequence follows: TGTGCCAGCTCACCCGGACAGCGCTTTTCACCCCTCCACTTT. Beyond the CDR3, the reference TRBV18 and TRBJ1-6 genes provide the residues; the full variable domain reads: NAGVMQNPRHLVRRRGQEARLRCSPMKGHSHVYWYRQLPEEGLKFMVYLQKENIIDESGMPKERFSAEFPKEGPSILRIQQVVRGDSAAYFCASSPGQRFSPLHFGNGTRLTVT.